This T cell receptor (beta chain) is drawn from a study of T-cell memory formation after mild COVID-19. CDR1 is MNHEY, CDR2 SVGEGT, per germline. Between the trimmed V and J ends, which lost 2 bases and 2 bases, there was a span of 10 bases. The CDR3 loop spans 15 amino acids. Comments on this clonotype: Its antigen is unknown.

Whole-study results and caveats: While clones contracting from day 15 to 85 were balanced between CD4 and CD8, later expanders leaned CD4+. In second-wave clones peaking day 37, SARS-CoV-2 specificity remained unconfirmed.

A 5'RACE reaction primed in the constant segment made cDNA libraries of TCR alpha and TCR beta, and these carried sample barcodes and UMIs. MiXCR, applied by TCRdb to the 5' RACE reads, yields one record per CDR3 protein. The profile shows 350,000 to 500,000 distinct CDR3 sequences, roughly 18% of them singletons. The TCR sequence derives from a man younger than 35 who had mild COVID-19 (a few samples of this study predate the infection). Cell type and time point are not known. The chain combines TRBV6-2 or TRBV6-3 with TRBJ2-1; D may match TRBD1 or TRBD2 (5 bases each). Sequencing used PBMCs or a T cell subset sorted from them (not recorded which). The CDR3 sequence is CASSYGTATYNEQFF. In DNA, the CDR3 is TGTGCCAGCAGTTACGGGACGGCTACCTACAATGAGCAGTTCTTC.